Sequencing of this TCR beta chain was carried out in a study of control samples from healthy donors and cancer patients (TCRdb year 2020). V sheds 3 bases and J sheds 5 bases, leaving 17 bases between their ends. According to the germline V gene, CDR1 reads KGHSH and CDR2 reads LQKENI. The CDR3, from cysteine to phenylalanine, totals 16 residues. CDR3 DNA only is kept here, 48 bases in frame from base 1. The library was built by means of the immunoSEQ multiplex PCR assay. TCRdb stores this immuneACCESS table with in-frame sequences only. Part of the clones is absent; in the studies checked, under half of the shortfall reflects unresolved V genes, and no reason is known for the rest. Across this sample there are about 120,000 clones, with around 87% seen only once. Clones ranked in the top ten supply 1.1% of the sample. With regard to this clone: Its antigen remains undetermined. Qualities for individual bases were not recorded, and no much larger clone is one base off.

The sequenced sample was PBMCs. The sequence joins TRBV18 to TRBJ1-5, with no confidently assigned D gene. This receptor was identified in a woman in her 50s with colorectal cancer. This receptor carries the CDR3 CASSPSDVVRYQPQHF. The nucleotide sequence reads TGTGCCAGCTCACCCTCCGATGTCGTTAGGTATCAGCCCCAGCATTTT.